The entry that follows covers one T cell receptor beta chain sequence. In germline, CDR1 is KGHSY, CDR2 FQNENV. Trimming took off 0 bases at V and 5 bases at J, with 10 bases between the two ends. The CDR3 has 14 residues. The source of the sample is a study of blood T cell repertoires in COVID-19. Produced via immunoSEQ multiplex PCR; TCRdb's table is partial and in-frame only. The repertoire includes about 47,000 clones, over 75% of them detected once, and under 7% sits in the top ten. The receptor was isolated from a man in his 70s with active COVID-19. Source material: peripheral blood. The rearrangement links TRBV16 to TRBJ2-5, with D unresolved. CDR3 loop: CASSQSTTRETQYF. The CDR3 coding sequence is TGTGCCAGCAGCCAATCGACAACCCGCGAGACCCAGTACTTC. The entire variable domain, with the rest obtained from reference TRBV16 and TRBJ2-5, is as follows: GEEVAQTPKHLVRGEGQKAKLYCAPIKGHSYVFWYQQVLKNEFKFLISFQNENVFDETGMPKERFSAKCLPNSPCSLEIQATKLEDSAVYFCASSQSTTRETQYFGPGTRLLVL.